Listed below are T cell receptor beta chains from one sample, sequenced in a study of cytomegalovirus exposure and HLA in healthy donors. Generated by immunoSEQ multiplex PCR, the TCRdb table keeps only in-frame clones and is missing some. The table has approximately 150,000 clones, more than 70% seen once; the top ten hold 0.95% to 1.3%. Sequencing was performed on PBMCs. The receptors shown here come from a young man in good health and CMV-seronegative. Each CDR3 is given with its conserved first and last residue. The D gene is left open where the match is weak. Rows may omit the clone size; those that give it use once, few, many or a size class.

j_call: TRBJ2-1; v_call: TRBV6-6; clone_size: -; d_call: TRBD1; cdr3_aa: CASSSGQGAYNEQFF; cdr3_nt: TGTGCCAGCAGTTCGGGACAGGGGGCCTACAATGAGCAGTTCTTC
j_call: TRBJ1-6; v_call: TRBV13; clone_size: -; d_call: -; cdr3_aa: CATTGYGSPLHF; cdr3_nt: TGTGCCACTACAGGGTACGGTTCACCCCTCCACTTT
j_call: TRBJ2-3; v_call: TRBV6-1; clone_size: -; d_call: TRBD2; cdr3_aa: CASSEPLAGGRDTQYF; cdr3_nt: TGTGCCAGCAGTGAACCCCTAGCGGGAGGGCGAGATACGCAGTATTTT
j_call: TRBJ1-2; v_call: TRBV5-4; clone_size: -; d_call: -; cdr3_aa: CASSSSLGTGNYGYTF; cdr3_nt: TGTGCCAGCAGCTCCTCCCTCGGAACAGGGAATTATGGCTACACCTTC
j_call: TRBJ2-7; v_call: TRBV7-8; clone_size: -; d_call: TRBD1; cdr3_aa: CASSIYRGLPEQYF; cdr3_nt: TGTGCCAGCAGCATATACAGGGGGCTCCCCGAGCAGTACTTC
j_call: TRBJ2-1; v_call: TRBV15; clone_size: -; d_call: TRBD2; cdr3_aa: CATSRKRESSYNEQFF; cdr3_nt: TGTGCCACCAGCAGAAAGCGGGAGAGCTCCTACAATGAGCAGTTCTTC
j_call: TRBJ2-3; v_call: TRBV5-4; clone_size: -; d_call: TRBD2; cdr3_aa: CASSLAGSGRARYTQYF; cdr3_nt: TGTGCCAGCAGCTTGGCCGGAAGCGGGAGGGCCCGGTATACGCAGTATTTT
j_call: TRBJ2-1; v_call: TRBV7-9; clone_size: -; d_call: -; cdr3_aa: CASSSPGSSYNEQFF; cdr3_nt: TGTGCCAGCAGCTCACCAGGTTCCTCCTACAATGAGCAGTTCTTC
j_call: TRBJ2-7; v_call: TRBV7-6; clone_size: -; d_call: -; cdr3_aa: CASSSSGNYEQYF; cdr3_nt: TGTGCCAGCAGCTCTTCAGGAAATTACGAGCAGTACTTC
j_call: TRBJ2-5; v_call: TRBV9; clone_size: -; d_call: TRBD1; cdr3_aa: CASSVNRGGETQYF; cdr3_nt: TGTGCCAGCAGCGTTAACAGGGGCGGGGAGACCCAGTACTTC
j_call: TRBJ1-2; v_call: TRBV7-9; clone_size: once; d_call: TRBD1; cdr3_aa: CASSSDRDRGLPYGYTF; cdr3_nt: TGTGCCAGCAGCTCCGACCGGGACAGGGGGCTTCCTTATGGCTACACCTTC
j_call: TRBJ1-1; v_call: TRBV5-4; clone_size: -; d_call: -; cdr3_aa: CASSYVGQINTEAFF; cdr3_nt: TGTGCCAGCAGCTATGTCGGACAGATTAACACTGAAGCTTTCTTT
j_call: TRBJ2-1; v_call: TRBV5-5; clone_size: once; d_call: TRBD2; cdr3_aa: CASRIPGLAATEQFF; cdr3_nt: TGTGCCAGCAGAATACCGGGACTAGCGGCCACCGAGCAGTTCTTC
j_call: TRBJ2-1; v_call: TRBV4-1; clone_size: -; d_call: TRBD1; cdr3_aa: CASSQRQGNNEQFF; cdr3_nt: TGCGCCAGCAGCCAACGACAGGGAAACAATGAGCAGTTCTTC
j_call: TRBJ1-6; v_call: TRBV19; clone_size: once; d_call: -; cdr3_aa: CASSLLNSPLHF; cdr3_nt: TGTGCCAGTAGTTTGCTAAATTCACCCCTCCACTTT
j_call: TRBJ2-1; v_call: TRBV27; clone_size: -; d_call: -; cdr3_aa: CASSFRREVQFF; cdr3_nt: TGTGCCAGCAGTTTTAGGCGCGAGGTGCAGTTCTTC
j_call: TRBJ2-1; v_call: TRBV7-8; clone_size: -; d_call: TRBD2; cdr3_aa: CASSRGTSGEQFF; cdr3_nt: TGTGCCAGCAGCCGAGGGACTAGCGGTGAGCAGTTCTTC
j_call: TRBJ2-3; v_call: TRBV7-2; clone_size: -; d_call: -; cdr3_aa: CASSLVASRTDTQYF; cdr3_nt: TGTGCCAGCAGCTTAGTTGCTAGTAGGACAGATACGCAGTATTTT